Listed below are T cell receptor beta chains from one sample, sequenced in a study of blood T cell repertoires in COVID-19. The method was immunoSEQ multiplex PCR; TCRdb's version includes in-frame clones alone and lacks a portion of them. The table lists roughly 500,000 clones, roughly 88% of them singletons, with approximately 3.2% in the top ten. Sequencing input: peripheral blood. The receptors were sampled from a human donor in a cohort sampled during active COVID-19. Both conserved end residues are part of each CDR3. A D gene is named only where the DNA matches it firmly. Expanded clones are given a class, and other clones once, few, many or no size at all.

v_gene,d_gene,j_gene,abundance,CDR3nt,CDR3aa
TRBV29-1,TRBD1,TRBJ2-7,.,TGCAGCGCTACGACGGGGACAGGACAAGGGGGGACTTACTTC,CSATTGTGQGGTYF
TRBV2,TRBD2,TRBJ2-5,.,TGTGCCAGCAGGGGCCCTATTACGGGACTAGCGGGAGCTAGCACCCAGTACTTC,CASRGPITGLAGASTQYF
TRBV6-2/TRBV6-3,TRBD2,TRBJ2-7,.,TGTGCCAGCAGTCCCCAGGGGACTAGCGGGAGAGCGAGAATCTACGAGCAGTACTTC,CASSPQGTSGRARIYEQYF
TRBV7-2,TRBD2,TRBJ2-5,once,TGTGCCAGCAGCTTGACTCTAGCGGGTTACCAAGAGACCCAGTACTTC,CASSLTLAGYQETQYF
TRBV19,TRBD1,TRBJ1-5,.,TGTGCCAGTAGAGGACAGGGGGCACAGCAGCCCCAGCATTTT,CASRGQGAQQPQHF
TRBV19,TRBD1,TRBJ2-3,.,TGTGCCAGTAGTTTCGGACAGGGCACAGATACGCAGTATTTT,CASSFGQGTDTQYF
TRBV7-3,TRBD2,TRBJ2-7,.,TGTGCCAGCAGCTTAGAGGGACTAGCGAGCGAGCAGTACTTC,CASSLEGLASEQYF
TRBV27,TRBD1,TRBJ2-7,.,TGTGCCAGCAGTTGGACAGGGGGAATTCCCGAGCAGTACTTC,CASSWTGGIPEQYF
TRBV2,TRBD1,TRBJ2-5,once,TGTGCCAGCAGTCCAAGACAGGGATGGGAGACCCAGTACTTC,CASSPRQGWETQYF
TRBV19,.,TRBJ2-1,.,TGTGCCAGTAGTGAGGACTTGAGCTCCTACAATGAGCAGTTCTTC,CASSEDLSSYNEQFF
TRBV5-6,TRBD2,TRBJ2-2,once,TGTGCCAGCAGCTTAGAGGGACTAGCGGGATTTCGTCCCGGGGAGCTGTTTTTT,CASSLEGLAGFRPGELFF
TRBV5-5,TRBD1,TRBJ2-3,.,TGTGCCAGCGGGGAGACAGGGATTCCGAACACAGATACGCAGTATTTT,CASGETGIPNTDTQYF
TRBV18,.,TRBJ1-4,.,TGTGCCAGCTCACCACCGGAGGGAGGTCATGAAAAACTGTTTTTT,CASSPPEGGHEKLFF
TRBV6-5,.,TRBJ2-3,.,TGTGCCAGCAGTTACCGTACTAGAAGAGATACGCAGTATTTT,CASSYRTRRDTQYF
TRBV28,TRBD1,TRBJ1-4,.,TGTGCCAGCAGCCGAACCGGGACAGGGGGTGAAAAACTGTTTTTT,CASSRTGTGGEKLFF
TRBV6-5,TRBD1,TRBJ1-1,.,TGTGCCAGCAGGGGACAGGGCGGCACTGAAGCTTTCTTT,CASRGQGGTEAFF
TRBV4-2,.,TRBJ1-2,many,TGTGCCAGCAGCCAAGGATTGGAGTTGACAGAGAGTAACTATGGCTACACCTTC,CASSQGLELTESNYGYTF
TRBV5-5,TRBD1,TRBJ1-1,.,TGTGCCAGCAGGGGGACAGGGGACACTGAAGCTTTCTTT,CASRGTGDTEAFF
TRBV7-8,TRBD2,TRBJ2-1,.,TGTGCCAGCAGCTTAGCTCGGCTAGCGGATCTCTACAATGAGCAGTTCTTC,CASSLARLADLYNEQFF
TRBV19,.,TRBJ1-1,.,TGTGCCAGTAGTATCAGACCCTCGGGTGAAGCTTTCTTT,CASSIRPSGEAFF
TRBV6-6,TRBD2,TRBJ2-1,.,TGTGCCACCCGGACTAGCGTAAATGAGCAGTTCTTC,CATRTSVNEQFF
TRBV9,TRBD1,TRBJ1-5,.,TGTGCCAGCAGCGTAGAAGGGGGCCTCCATCAGCCCCAGCATTTT,CASSVEGGLHQPQHF
TRBV27,TRBD2,TRBJ2-1,.,TGTGCCAGCAGTTCGACATATAGCGGGAGGGGGCTCTACAATGAGCAGTTCTTC,CASSSTYSGRGLYNEQFF